Detailed here is one T cell receptor beta chain. Its target antigen remains unknown. Base qualities were left out, and no much larger clone turns up one base away. The cohort was made up of roughly 670 healthy bone marrow donors. Cohort members were all nominally healthy when sampled, although unrecorded immune exposures were likely present. The donor tested CMV seronegative and was one of the 352 seronegative cohort members. Each donor provided a peripheral blood sample, and peripheral blood mononuclear cells were used for TCR beta sequencing. The Qiagen DNeasy Blood Extraction Kit was used to extract genomic DNA from the blood cell samples. This sample was included in a study of cytomegalovirus exposure and HLA in healthy donors (dated by TCRdb to the late 2010s). A note on the overall study: An earlier analysis of roughly 570 of the donors reported under 300 Gb of sequence data and roughly 120 million unique TCR beta sequences obtained from roughly 170 million T cells. A later genetic analysis took genome-wide SNP genotypes for about 55% of the 666 donors and used that subset as a discovery cohort. All discovery cohort repertoires had been generated on a single sequencing platform. The study aimed to test whether cataloging public T cell receptors could reveal signatures of past pathogen exposure. To predict cytomegalovirus infection status, the study brought together high-throughput TCR immunosequencing, statistical association of individual TCRs with disease status, and machine learning. In addition to the first cohort of 666 subjects, a separate validation cohort of about 120 different subjects was used. Class I and class II HLA loci were covered by the typing at four-digit resolution. The study used immunosequencing to profile the T cell repertoires of approximately 690 subjects and linked those repertoires to cytomegalovirus serostatus. An early release that covered about 600 HLA-typed donors contained around 300 gigabases of sequencing data and about 84 million unique TCR sequences. Roughly 5 DR-DQ haplotypes were handled as single units for association and clustering, since linkage in the cohort was strong. The later analysis used no new phenotypic data to find candidate immune exposures, relying instead on TCR beta sequences and their occurrence across donors. An earlier analysis of nearly 600 of the donors applied high-throughput TCR beta sequencing to assess whether each TCR beta V gene segment acted as functional or pseudogenic. The genetic ancestry cluster associated with self-reported Caucasian donors included roughly four fifths of the roughly 390 genotyped donors. The number of donors typed differed by locus, with roughly 620-640 for A, B, C, DRB1 and DQB1, roughly 520 for DQA1, nearly 610 for DPA1, and about 450 for DPB1. A later analysis re-analyzed previously published TCR beta repertoires from roughly 630 donors and added high-resolution HLA genotyping to study TCR occurrence patterns. Donor age, sex, ethnicity and CMV serostatus were collected together with the repertoire data. On average, around 200,000 unique TCR beta nucleotide sequences were sequenced per donor among 398 genotyped donors of the cohort, with around 19% of those sequences being non-productive. The paper as a whole reports these results and caveats: Because HLA typing was unavailable for some donors at each locus, only the typed subset was used in association tests. The authors suggested that the approach could potentially be generalized to other disease states and immunological phenotypes. Correlated functional status among segregating V segments might be attributable to linkage disequilibrium, but an unknown experimental factor could not be ruled out. At a false discovery rate of 0.05, a later analysis linked about 16,000 TCR beta sequences to specific HLA alleles. In vitro tests confirmed that three of the cytomegalovirus-associated TCR beta chains recognize cytomegalovirus antigens. A further reported finding was that TCR beta sequences accurately predicted the HLA-A and HLA-B alleles for most subjects in the first cohort. In a later genetic analysis, fewer N-insertions in productive TCRs were reported among donors in an Asian-associated ancestry cluster than the approximately 710-donor mean. A later analysis reported that several top co-occurrence clusters appeared linked to parvovirus B19, influenza, CMV and Epstein-Barr virus. In the study, 150 to 200 TCR beta chains were listed as associated with cytomegalovirus. A later analysis found that HLA-associated TCR beta chains were more clonally expanded and had lower generation probabilities than equally common non-associated chains. Because counts were too low, 15 to 20 rarely observed V segments, including chromosome 9 orphons, were excluded from the earlier analysis of 587 of the donors. In a later analysis, the rate of TCR association differed among HLA loci, with DRB1 alleles having the most associated TCRs and HLA-C alleles having the fewest. The classifier was reported to diagnose cytomegalovirus status with high specificity and sensitivity in both the original and validation cohorts. This cohort had only TCR beta chains sequenced, and the lack of alpha or paired-chain data limited which features could be detected. A later analysis found that most CMV-associated TCR beta chains appeared HLA-restricted, with HLA associations seemingly driven largely by CMV exposure. The only immune exposure information available for the cohort was CMV serostatus. Some IMGT-functional V segments, including TRBV6-2 and TRBV6-3, could not be distinguished by the 87-base-pair reads and were therefore excluded. The sequencing pipeline was judged likely to have produced a cluster of highly shared sequence variants as a technical artifact. Strong co-occurrence of HLA alleles, especially DR and DQ, made assigning TCR associations to individual alleles difficult. Presence/absence analyses assumed roughly uniform sequencing depth across donors, an assumption that may not hold. A later genetic analysis associated a missense DCLRE1C variant with V-gene and J-gene trimming of TCR beta chains, and an independent cohort replicated the association. In an earlier analysis of some 500 of the donors, most TCR beta V segments appeared in productive rearrangements about 90% or about 30% of the time, broadly matching IMGT annotations. While some public TCRs were present in many individuals, most TCR sequences turned up only very rarely across donors.

The library was produced with the immunoSEQ multiplex PCR assay. A mixture of 60 forward primers for TCR Vbeta segments and 13 reverse primers for TCR Jbeta segments was used in the multiplex PCR. The CDR3 region of rearranged TCR beta genes was amplified from genomic DNA with a multiplex PCR assay. The Illumina HiSeq System was used to sequence the amplified TCR beta libraries as 87-base-pair reads. In the authors' own workflow: In a later analysis, 77 million or so unique TCR beta chains were counted across the 500 to 850 repertoires, and around 10 million of these chains were shared by at least two donors. To remove PCR and sequencing errors, raw reads were error-corrected and collapsed into unique sequences using a nearest-neighbor algorithm that merged closely related sequences. CDR3 sequences were aligned to IMGT reference sequences to assign V, D and J gene segments. Each retained sequence needed at least a six-nucleotide match to both a V gene segment and a J gene segment. Rearrangements were classified as productive when the CDR3 lacked stop codons and remained in frame with V and J, and all other rearrangements were classified as non-productive. Following IMGT convention, CDR3 was defined as the stretch from the second conserved V-encoded cysteine to the conserved J-encoded phenylalanine. Sequences without an unambiguous match to a single V gene segment were excluded from the earlier analysis of a few hundred of the donors. An earlier analysis of a few hundred of the donors called V segments functional above 56.7% productive rearrangements and segregating when the between-donor standard deviation exceeded 5%. To diagnose cytomegalovirus status from the catalog of TCR beta chain sequences, a statistical classification framework was built. In a later analysis, TCR nucleotide sequences were compared against IMGT/GENE-DB human TR gene sequences so that V and J genes could be assigned. In a later analysis, CDR3 sequences and most-parsimonious VDJ recombination scenarios were assigned using the TCRdist pipeline. A later analysis defined each TCR beta chain by its CDR3 amino acid sequence plus V-gene family, and excluded reads lacking a unique V-gene family. To address suspected cross-contamination and a sequencing artifact, a later analysis removed a few hundred highly shared, low-generation-probability nucleotide sequences. A later analysis calculated a clonal expansion index for each public chain from normalized within-repertoire ranks of inferred template counts. A later analysis computed generation probabilities with a VDJ recombination model fitted to out-of-frame rearrangements, and checked the results against IGoR. In a later analysis, hypergeometric tests were used to score TCR-TCR, TCR-HLA and TCR-CMV co-occurrence, with a repertoire-size bias correction applied to TCR pairs. In a later analysis, false discovery rates were estimated by permuting HLA or CMV assignments 20 times. In a later analysis, co-occurring TCRs were grouped with DBSCAN, and TCRdist sequence similarity was added when clustering was performed within HLA-allele-positive subsets. Co-occurrence clustering excluded repertoires with fewer than 30,000 or more than 120,000 public chains, plus five with anomalous nucleotide sharing. TCRdb's version of the immuneACCESS table is confined to in-frame rearrangements and falls short of the full clone set. An unresolved V gene accounts for under half of the shortfall where checked; the remainder is of unknown origin. The V and J calls and clone size come from that table; D and trimming were worked out from the DNA. Here the sample has about 130,000 clones; around 80% occur a single time. The ten top clones hold 4.5% to 5.5% of the sample.

CDR1 and CDR2 were assigned from the germline V gene as SGHRS and YFSETQ. The cysteine opens and the phenylalanine closes a CDR3 of 14 amino acids. Left in the record is the CDR3 DNA by itself, 42 bases read in frame from the first base. V is pared back by 0 bases and J by 2 bases, with 8 bases lying between the germline termini. The material sequenced was PBMCs. The sequence joins TRBV5-1 to TRBJ1-2; the D gene is perhaps TRBD1, on 6 matching bases. This TCR was recovered from a man aged 25-45 years in good health and CMV-seronegative. The DNA sequence is as follows: TGCGCCAGCAGCTTGGAGGGGGTAAACTATGGCTACACCTTC. This gives the protein CASSLEGVNYGYTF.